One and the same sample provided the 30 T cell receptor beta chains below, sequenced in a study of T cell responses to AZD1222 COVID-19 vaccine. The assay was immunoSEQ multiplex PCR, and TCRdb's table has in-frame clones only and misses some. The sample lists about 86,000 clones, roughly nine tenths occurring once. The source material was peripheral blood, sampled 28 days after the second AZD1222 dose. The origin of the receptors is an adult who received the AZD1222 COVID-19 vaccine.

The chain has TRBV10-1 and TRBJ1-1; D uncertain. This CDR3 is 13 amino acids long. V was shortened by 6 bases and J by 1 base, with 9 bases between the two germline ends. Germline-derived CDR1 and CDR2 are WNHNN and SYGVQD (reference sequence). CDR3 loop: CASSWGSNTEAFF. The CDR3 DNA is TGCGCCAGCAGCTGGGGTTCGAACACTGAAGCTTTCTTT.

The chain is built from TRBV2 and TRBJ2-3; TRBD1 might be the D (6 bases). V shed 5 bases and J shed 10 bases, with 22 bases lying between them. This CDR3 has 15 amino acids. CDR1 and CDR2 (germline): SNHLY, FYNNEI. CDR3 loop: CASSFGGHGISAQYF. In nucleotides, the CDR3 is TGTGCCAGCAGTTTTGGGGGACACGGGATCTCGGCGCAGTATTTT.

V gene TRBV4-2 combines with J gene TRBJ1-5, with a weak D call TRBD1 (5 bases). V shed 0 bases and J shed 7 bases, with 16 bases lying between them. CDR3 length: 16 residues. Germline CDR1 LGHNA, CDR2 YNFKEQ. CDR3 in DNA: TGTGCCAGCAGCCAAGATGGTGGGGGGAGGTTACAGCCCCAGCATTTT. As protein: CASSQDGGGRLQPQHF.

V is TRBV3-1 (or the pseudogene TRBV3-2) and J is TRBJ2-2, with TRBD2 matching over 13 bases. V trimming: 4 bases; J trimming: 8 bases; junction bases outside the gene matches: 10. The CDR3 has 17 residues. Germline assignment: CDR1 LGHDT and CDR2 YNNKEL (reference sequence). The CDR3 nucleotides are TGTGCCAGCAGCCTAACCAGGACTAGCGGGGGATCGGGGGAGCTGTTTTTT. Protein: CASSLTRTSGGSGELFF.

This chain joins TRBV25-1 and TRBJ1-4; D remains unclear. Trimming removed 3 bases from V and 7 bases from J, with 9 bases in between. CDR1 and CDR2 from the germline V gene are MGHDK and SYGVNS. The CDR3 length is 13 residues. CDR3 coding DNA: TGTGCCAGCAGTGACTGGACCGCTGAAAAACTGTTTTTT. Residues: CASSDWTAEKLFF. The full variable domain, rest sourced from reference TRBV25-1 and TRBJ1-4, is EADIYQTPRYLVIGTGKKITLECSQTMGHDKMYWYQQDPGMELHLIHYSYGVNSTEKGDLSSESTVSRIRTEHFPLTLESARPSHTSQYLCASSDWTAEKLFFGSGTQLSVL.

V is TRBV13 and J is TRBJ2-7, with D hard to call. The CDR3 consists of 13 residues. CDR1 and CDR2 from the germline V gene are PRHDT and FYEKMQ (reference sequence). V was shortened by 4 bases and J by 0 bases, with 7 bases between the two germline ends. CDR3 residues: CASSSGRSYEQYF. The CDR3 DNA follows: TGTGCCAGCAGCTCGGGCCGCTCCTACGAGCAGTACTTC.

This chain connects TRBV19 to TRBJ2-7; perhaps TRBD1 as D (6 bases). This CDR3 region has 15 residues. The germline CDR1 and CDR2 sequences are LNHDA and SQIVND (reference sequence). The V gene lost 4 bases and the J gene lost 5 bases, with 18 bases spanning the gap. As DNA, the CDR3 is TGTGCCAGTAGTACAAAATTGCAGGGGCGCGACGAGCAGTACTTC. It codes for CASSTKLQGRDEQYF.

This rearrangement joins TRBV19 to TRBJ1-5, with no clear D. The CDR3 is made up of 15 amino acids. Germline loops: CDR1 LNHDA, CDR2 SQIVND (reference sequence). Trimming left V 2 bases short and J 0 bases short, with 8 bases between. The CDR3 DNA is TGTGCCAGTAGTATAACAGTCGATAGCAATCAGCCCCAGCATTTT. Translation: CASSITVDSNQPQHF.

This clone was detected only once. The germline gene is not matched at one end of the junction; a read error may be the cause. The CDR3 protein is CASSGSSGVYTEQFF. The CDR3 nucleotides are TGTGCCAGCAGCGGATCTAGCGGGGTGTACACTGAGCAGTTCTTC. The V gene is TRBV28, the J gene TRBJ2-1; 9 bases are shared with TRBD2. The CDR3 runs 15 residues. Germline V gene lookup returns CDR1 MDHEN and CDR2 SYDVKM.

This sequence joins TRBV28 and TRBJ2-7; 9 bases fit TRBD1. Germline CDR1 and CDR2: MDHEN and SYDVKM. The CDR3 sequence is 15 residues long. The junction had 13 bases not matched to a gene; V was cut back by 7 bases and J by 6 bases. DNA of the CDR3: TGTGCCAGCAAGGTGCGGGGACAGGGACGGGCCGAGCAGTACTTC. Its translation is CASKVRGQGRAEQYF.

This chain uses TRBV5-8 with TRBJ2-5; D not certain. The germline CDR1 and CDR2 sequences are SGHTS and YDEGEE. The CDR3 runs 13 residues. Trimming stripped 2 bases from V and 5 bases from J, with 10 bases between. CDR3 protein: CASSFNGRETQYF. DNA of the CDR3: TGTGCCAGCAGCTTCAACGGAAGGGAGACCCAGTACTTC. Filled out from reference TRBV5-8 and TRBJ2-5, the complete variable domain reads EAGVTQSPTHLIKTRGQQATLRCSPISGHTSVYWYQQALGLGLQFLLWYDEGEERNRGNFPPRFSGRQFPNYSSELNVNALELEDSALYLCASSFNGRETQYFGPGTRLLVL.

The chain recombines TRBV4-2 with TRBJ1-1; possible D gene TRBD1, 5 bases. CDR1 is LGHNA and CDR2 is YNFKEQ in the germline V gene. V was clipped by 0 bases and J by 5 bases, with 13 bases between them. This CDR3 region has 15 residues. The CDR3 sequence is CASSQETGVRTEAFF. CDR3 in DNA: TGTGCCAGCAGCCAAGAAACGGGGGTAAGGACTGAAGCTTTCTTT.

The rearrangement links TRBV6-6 to TRBJ1-2, with 9 bases that match TRBD1. Trimming cost V 5 bases and J 4 bases; bases outside gene matches: 5. Germline-derived CDR1 and CDR2 are MNHNY and SVGAGI (reference sequence). The CDR3 has 14 residues. CDR3 nucleotides: TGTGCCAGCAGTCCGGGACAGGGTCCCTATGGCTACACCTTC. It codes for CASSPGQGPYGYTF.

The V and J genes are TRBV18 and TRBJ2-4; 7 nucleotides line up with TRBD1. V lost 3 bases and J lost 9; bases outside the gene matches: 8. The CDR3 covers 14 residues. The germline gives CDR1 KGHSH, CDR2 LQKENI. In DNA, the CDR3 is TGTGCCAGCTCACCTTTAGGGACAGAAGGCATTCAGTACTTC. It codes for CASSPLGTEGIQYF.

The chain recombines TRBV10-3 with TRBJ2-7, with 10 positions matching TRBD1. Per the germline V gene, CDR1 is ENHRY and CDR2 is SYGVKD. There are 15 residues in the CDR3. Losses at the gene ends were 3 bases for V and 5 bases for J; bases not matched to a gene: 7. The DNA of the CDR3 is TGTGCCATCAGTGATCTGGACAGGGGGAGGAACGAGCAGTACGTC. Translated: CAISDLDRGRNEQYV.

This chain connects TRBV28 to TRBJ1-6, with D uncertain. Trimming left V 1 base short and J 7 bases short, with 14 bases between. The CDR3 totals 16 residues. CDR1 and CDR2 (germline): MDHEN, SYDVKM. The CDR3 DNA reads TGTGCCAGCAGTTTATTCGGCCAGGCCAGAAATTCACCCCTCCACTTT. As protein: CASSLFGQARNSPLHF.

The rearrangement joins TRBV5-6 to TRBJ1-2; D is unclear. Deletions cut 0 bases from V and 8 bases from J, with 17 bases between. The germline V gene has CDR1 SGHDT and CDR2 YYEEEE. The CDR3 length is 15 residues. The CDR3 loop reads CASSLADRRFGGYTF. In nucleotides, the CDR3 is TGTGCCAGCAGCTTGGCCGATCGCCGATTCGGAGGCTACACCTTC.

The CDR3 here is CASSQTAGLGNTEAFF. CDR3 in DNA: TGTGCCAGCAGCCAGACGGCCGGGCTGGGGAACACTGAAGCTTTCTTT. V is TRBV3-1 (or the pseudogene TRBV3-2) and J is TRBJ1-1; D not resolved. V lost 3 bases, J lost 1 base, and 15 bases lay in between. In germline, CDR1 is LGHDT, CDR2 YNNKEL (reference sequence). The CDR3 is 16 residues long.

V and J are TRBV6-5 and TRBJ2-1, with a weak D call TRBD2 (5 bases). Germline values: CDR1 MNHEY, CDR2 SVGAGI. Trimming pared 7 bases from V and 6 bases from J, leaving 7 bases between. CDR3 length: 11 residues. This CDR3 reads CASKGSNEQFF. The CDR3 bases are TGTGCCAGCAAAGGGAGCAATGAGCAGTTCTTC.

The chain uses TRBV5-4 and TRBJ2-3, with TRBD2 identical over 7 bases. The CDR3 sequence is 17 residues long. V lost 4 bases and J lost 2; bases outside the gene matches: 13. The germline V gene encodes CDR1 SGHNT and CDR2 YYREEE (reference sequence). CDR3 in amino acids: CASSLPSRGINTDTQYF. CDR3 coding DNA: TGTGCCAGCAGCCTGCCCTCGCGGGGGATTAACACAGATACGCAGTATTTT.

The J gene is TRBJ1-2, the V gene TRBV10-2; weak D call: TRBD1 (6 bases). The germline CDR1 and CDR2 sequences are WSHSY and SAAADI. V lost 5 bases, J lost 7 bases, and 17 bases lay in between. The CDR3 consists of 14 residues. In DNA form, the CDR3 reads TGCGCCAGCAGTCTCGCAGGGGTAGAGGGTGGCTACACCTTC. Protein product: CASSLAGVEGGYTF.

As DNA, the CDR3 is TGTGCCAGCAGTGAACTGGGGACAGGGGGATCTGGGGCCAACGTCCTGACTTTC. This gives the protein CASSELGTGGSGANVLTF. V usage is TRBV25-1 and J usage is TRBJ2-6; 11 positions match TRBD1. V gave up 2 bases and J gave up 1 base; unmatched junction bases: 4. The germline gives CDR1 MGHDK, CDR2 SYGVNS. The CDR3 has 18 residues.

V gene TRBV11-2 combines with J gene TRBJ2-7; D is unclear. This CDR3 spans 14 amino acids. Trimming removed 4 bases at V and 3 bases at J, with 13 bases between. Germline V CDR1 and CDR2: SGHAT, FQNNGV. The DNA of the CDR3 is TGTGCCAGCAGCTCTGCCGGGTCTTTCTACGAGCAGTACGTC. The encoded protein is CASSSAGSFYEQYV.

Comments on this clone: One junction end does not reproduce the germline sequence, and a read error may be involved. The V call is TRBV13, the J call TRBJ2-3; either TRBD1 or TRBD2 may fit D (6 bases each). Germline CDR1 PRHDT, CDR2 FYEKMQ (reference sequence). The CDR3 is 15 residues long. CDR3 bases: TGTGCCAGCAGCTTAGCGGGGGCTGGCACCGATACGCAGTATTTT. Encoded protein: CASSLAGAGTDTQYF.

This chain links TRBV3-1 (or the pseudogene TRBV3-2) with TRBJ2-2; D unresolved. The CDR3 spans 12 residues. CDR1 and CDR2 (germline): LGHDT, YNNKEL (reference sequence). The V and J ends lost 4 bases and 8 bases respectively, with 8 bases between them. This CDR3 is CASSPLVGELFF. CDR3 nucleotides: TGTGCCAGCAGCCCCCTTGTGGGGGAGCTGTTTTTT.

This sequence joins TRBV7-6 and TRBJ1-1; 10 nucleotides align to TRBD1. Germline V gives CDR1 SGHVS, CDR2 FNYEAQ. V trimming: 3 bases; J trimming: 4 bases; junction bases outside the gene matches: 2. The CDR3 covers 14 residues. DNA for the CDR3: TGTGCCAGCAGCTTGAGGACAGGGGGCACTGAAGCTTTCTTT. Encoded protein: CASSLRTGGTEAFF.

This chain joins TRBV19 and TRBJ1-5; weak D call: TRBD1 (5 bases). The germline gives CDR1 LNHDA, CDR2 SQIVND (reference sequence). Trimming pared 7 bases from V and 6 bases from J, leaving 13 bases between. The CDR3 sequence is 13 residues long. The CDR3 here is CASTNVGTQPQHF. DNA for the CDR3: TGTGCCAGTACCAACGTAGGGACTCAGCCCCAGCATTTT.

The chain is built from TRBV12-5 and TRBJ2-1; 7 positions match TRBD2. The trim removed 1 base at V and 3 bases at J, leaving 3 bases unmatched. Per the germline V gene, CDR1 is LGHNT and CDR2 is FRNRAP. The CDR3 consists of 15 residues. CDR3 nucleotides: TGTGCTAGTGGTTTGGGGACTAGGGACTACAATGAGCAGTTCTTC. This gives the protein CASGLGTRDYNEQFF. Full variable domain (remainder filled in from reference TRBV12-5 and TRBJ2-1): DARVTQTPRHKVTEMGQEVTMRCQPILGHNTVFWYRQTMMQGLELLAYFRNRAPLDDSGMPKDRFSAEMPDATLATLKIQPSEPRDSAVYFCASGLGTRDYNEQFFGPGTRLTVL.

The chain couples TRBV3-1 (or the pseudogene TRBV3-2) to TRBJ2-5; D uncertain. This CDR3 has 11 residues. The ends were cut back, 1 base at V and 7 bases at J, with 4 bases in the middle. CDR1 and CDR2 from the germline V gene are LGHDT and YNNKEL (reference sequence). The CDR3, as DNA: TGTGCCAGCAGCCAAGTGCGGACCCAGTACTTC. As protein: CASSQVRTQYF.

In its sample, this clone was seen a few times. This rearrangement joins TRBV6-5 to TRBJ1-1, with 11 bases identical to TRBD1. CDR3 size: 15 residues. With 4 bases clipped from V and 6 bases from J, the junction kept 7 bases outside the gene matches. Germline-derived CDR1 and CDR2 are MNHEY and SVGAGI. The CDR3 sequence: CASSFLGQGGAEAFF. The CDR3, as DNA: TGTGCCAGCAGTTTTCTGGGACAGGGGGGAGCTGAAGCTTTCTTT.